This TCR beta chain was sequenced in a study of shared clonotypes between healthy human individuals. Genomic DNA per cell subset filled all wells of several immunoSEQ plates. The protocol was immunoSEQ multiplex PCR, while the TCRdb copy is restricted to in-frame clones and leaves out a portion. The sample holds millions of clones; about 95% are singletons and the top ten take around 1.1%. V lost 4 bases and J lost 1, with 13 bases in between. The CDR3 length is 15 residues. Germline CDR1 MDHEN, CDR2 SYDVKM. CD8 cells regarded as naive lacked CD45RO, were positively chosen for CCR7, and omitted terminally differentiated effector memory CD45RA+ cells.

Sequenced sample: naive CD8+ T cells sorted from blood. This TCR derives from a man aged 18 to 29 in good health. The chain employs TRBV28 and TRBJ1-2; D is ambiguous. As DNA, the CDR3 is TGTGCCAGCAGTTCCGAGGGAGAAATTAACTATGGCTACACCTTC. Its translation is CASSSEGEINYGYTF.